One and the same sample provided the 2 T cell receptor beta chains below, sequenced in a study of Ad26.COV2.S vaccination and SARS-CoV-2 variants. Method: immunoSEQ multiplex PCR; TCRdb's copy keeps in-frame clones and lacks some. The repertoire includes hundreds of thousands of clones, roughly 85% of them detected once, and about 3.3% sits in the top ten. Treatment here: 19 received Ad26.COV2.S at low or high dose, single or two shots; 5 received placebo; per-sample allocation not given. Samples were taken on day 63 after the first vaccine or placebo injection. The source material was peripheral blood, sampled in a trial of Ad26.COV2.S vaccine versus placebo. These receptors were obtained from a person between 18 and 65 years old who received the Ad26.COV2.S COVID-19 vaccine or a placebo.

This chain links TRBV19 with TRBJ1-5; 8 bases match TRBD1. From germline, CDR1 is LNHDA and CDR2 SQIVND (reference sequence). The CDR3 consists of 16 residues. V trimming: 4 bases; J trimming: 4 bases; junction bases outside the gene matches: 9. In DNA form, the CDR3 reads TGTGCCAGTAGTACACGGACAGGGCCGGGGAATCAGCCCCAGCATTTT. Translation: CASSTRTGPGNQPQHF. Combining the CDR3 with reference TRBV19 and TRBJ1-5 gives the whole variable domain DGGITQSPKYLFRKEGQNVTLSCEQNLNHDAMYWYRQDPGQGLRLIYYSQIVNDFQKGDIAEGYSVSREKKESFPLTVTSAQKNPTAFYLCASSTRTGPGNQPQHFGDGTRLSIL.

This clone was detected once. V gene TRBV19 combines with J gene TRBJ1-1; 8 bases are a match to TRBD1. This CDR3 is built from 13 residues. CDR1 is LNHDA and CDR2 is SQIVND in the germline V gene (reference sequence). The J segment lost 5 bases and the V segment lost 5 bases, leaving 4 bases of the junction unmatched. CDR3 residues: CASSSQGATEAFF. The CDR3 coding sequence is TGTGCCAGTAGTTCGCAGGGGGCAACTGAAGCTTTCTTT.